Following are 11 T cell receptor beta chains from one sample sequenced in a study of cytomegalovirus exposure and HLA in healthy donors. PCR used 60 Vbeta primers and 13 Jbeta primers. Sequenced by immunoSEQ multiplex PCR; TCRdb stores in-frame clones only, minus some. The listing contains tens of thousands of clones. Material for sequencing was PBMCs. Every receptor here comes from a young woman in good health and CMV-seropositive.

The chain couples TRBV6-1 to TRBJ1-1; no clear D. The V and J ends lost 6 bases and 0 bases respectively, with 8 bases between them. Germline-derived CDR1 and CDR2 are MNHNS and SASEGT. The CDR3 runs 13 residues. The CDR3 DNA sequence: TGTGCCAGCAGGGCCAGTTTGAACACTGAAGCTTTCTTT. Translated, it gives CASRASLNTEAFF.

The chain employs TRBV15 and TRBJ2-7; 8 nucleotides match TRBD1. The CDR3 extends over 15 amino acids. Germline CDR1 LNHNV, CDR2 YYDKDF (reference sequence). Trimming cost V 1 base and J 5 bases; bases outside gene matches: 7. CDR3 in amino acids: CATSRGTGYGDEQYF. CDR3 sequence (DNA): TGTGCCACCAGCAGAGGGACAGGGTATGGCGACGAGCAGTACTTC.

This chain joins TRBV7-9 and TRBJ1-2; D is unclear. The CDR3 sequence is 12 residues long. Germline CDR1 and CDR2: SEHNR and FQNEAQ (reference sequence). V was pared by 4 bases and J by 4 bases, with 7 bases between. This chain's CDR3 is CASSSSLYGYTF. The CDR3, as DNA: TGTGCCAGCAGCTCCTCCCTCTATGGCTACACCTTC.

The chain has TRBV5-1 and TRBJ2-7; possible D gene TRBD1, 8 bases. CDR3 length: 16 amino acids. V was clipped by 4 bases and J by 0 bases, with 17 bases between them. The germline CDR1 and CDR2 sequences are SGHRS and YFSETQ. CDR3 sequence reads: CASSPGQGGSSYEQYF. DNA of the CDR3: TGCGCCAGCAGCCCAGGACAGGGAGGGAGCTCCTACGAGCAGTACTTC. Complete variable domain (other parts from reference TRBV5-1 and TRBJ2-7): KAGVTQTPRYLIKTRGQQVTLSCSPISGHRSVSWYQQTPGQGLQFLFEYFSETQRNKGNFPGRFSGRQFSNSRSEMNVSTLELGDSALYLCASSPGQGGSSYEQYFGPGTRLTVT.

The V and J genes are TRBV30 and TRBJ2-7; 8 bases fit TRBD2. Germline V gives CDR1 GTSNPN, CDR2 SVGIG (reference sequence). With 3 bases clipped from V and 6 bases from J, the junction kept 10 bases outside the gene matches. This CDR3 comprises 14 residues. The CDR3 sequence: CAWRLGLEVGEQYF. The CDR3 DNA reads TGTGCCTGGAGGCTGGGACTAGAAGTCGGCGAGCAGTACTTC. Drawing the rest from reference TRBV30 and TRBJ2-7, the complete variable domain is SQTIHQWPATLVQPVGSPLSLECTVEGTSNPNLYWYRQAAGRGLQLLFYSVGIGQISSEVPQNLSASRPQDRQFILSSKKLLLSDSGFYLCAWRLGLEVGEQYFGPGTRLTVT.

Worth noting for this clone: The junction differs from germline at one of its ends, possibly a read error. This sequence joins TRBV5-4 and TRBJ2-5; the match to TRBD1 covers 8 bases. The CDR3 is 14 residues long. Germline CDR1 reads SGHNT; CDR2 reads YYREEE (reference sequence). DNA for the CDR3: TGTGCCAGCAGCCCGACAGGGGCGTGGGAGATCCAGTACTTC. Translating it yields CASSPTGAWEIQYF.

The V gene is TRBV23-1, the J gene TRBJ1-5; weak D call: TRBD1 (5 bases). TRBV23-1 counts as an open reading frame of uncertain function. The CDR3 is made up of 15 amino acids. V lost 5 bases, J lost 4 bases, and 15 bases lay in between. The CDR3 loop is CASSGWQGLNQPQHF. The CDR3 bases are TGCGCCAGCAGTGGTTGGCAGGGCTTAAATCAGCCCCAGCATTTT.

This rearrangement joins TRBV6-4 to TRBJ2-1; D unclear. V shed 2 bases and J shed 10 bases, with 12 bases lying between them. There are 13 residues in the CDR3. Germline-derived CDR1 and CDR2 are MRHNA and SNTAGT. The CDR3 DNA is TGTGCCAGCAGTGACGGAGCGTCGAGGGAGCAGTTCTTC. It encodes CASSDGASREQFF.

The CDR3 region is CASSQPRSGRGQYF. The CDR3 DNA reads as TGCGCCAGCAGCCAACCCCGCTCGGGGCGGGGGCAGTATTTT. V and J are TRBV4-1 and TRBJ2-3; TRBD2 is a possible D gene (6 bases). Germline CDR1 is MGHRA and CDR2 is YSYEKL. With 2 bases removed from V and 11 bases from J, the gap between germline ends came to 17 bases. The CDR3 runs to 14 residues.

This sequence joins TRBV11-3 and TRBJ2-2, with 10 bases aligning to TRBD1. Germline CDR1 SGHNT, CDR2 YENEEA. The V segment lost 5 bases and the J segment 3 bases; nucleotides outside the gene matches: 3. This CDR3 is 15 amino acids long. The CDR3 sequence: CASSLGQGDTGELFF. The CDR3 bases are TGTGCCAGCAGCCTAGGACAGGGGGACACCGGGGAGCTGTTTTTT.

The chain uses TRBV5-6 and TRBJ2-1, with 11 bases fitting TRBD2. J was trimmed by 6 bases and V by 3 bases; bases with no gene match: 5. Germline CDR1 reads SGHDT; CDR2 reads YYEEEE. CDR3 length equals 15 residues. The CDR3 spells CASSSGLAGVNEQFF. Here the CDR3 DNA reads TGTGCCAGCAGCTCAGGACTAGCGGGTGTCAATGAGCAGTTCTTC.